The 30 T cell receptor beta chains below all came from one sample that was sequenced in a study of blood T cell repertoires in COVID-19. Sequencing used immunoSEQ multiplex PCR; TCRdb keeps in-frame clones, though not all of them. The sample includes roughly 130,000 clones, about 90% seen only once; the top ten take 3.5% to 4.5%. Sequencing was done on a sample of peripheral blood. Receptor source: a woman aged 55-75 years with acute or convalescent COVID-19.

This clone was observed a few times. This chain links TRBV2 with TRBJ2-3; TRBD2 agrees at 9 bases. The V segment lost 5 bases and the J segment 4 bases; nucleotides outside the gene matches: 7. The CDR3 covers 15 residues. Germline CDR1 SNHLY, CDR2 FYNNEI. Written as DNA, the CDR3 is TGTGCCAGCAGTCCTAGCGGGATTGGCTCAGATACGCAGTATTTT. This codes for CASSPSGIGSDTQYF.

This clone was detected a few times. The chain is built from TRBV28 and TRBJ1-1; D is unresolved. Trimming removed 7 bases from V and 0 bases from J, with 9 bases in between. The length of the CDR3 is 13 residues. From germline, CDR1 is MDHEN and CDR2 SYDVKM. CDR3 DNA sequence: TGTGCCAGCACCCGTAAATTGAACACTGAAGCTTTCTTT. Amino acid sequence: CASTRKLNTEAFF.

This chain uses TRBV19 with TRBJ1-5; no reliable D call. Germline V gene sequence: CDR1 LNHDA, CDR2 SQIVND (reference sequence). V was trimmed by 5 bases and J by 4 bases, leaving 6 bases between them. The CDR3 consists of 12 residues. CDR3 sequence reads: CASSLINQPQHF. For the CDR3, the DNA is TGTGCCAGTAGTTTAATAAATCAGCCCCAGCATTTT.

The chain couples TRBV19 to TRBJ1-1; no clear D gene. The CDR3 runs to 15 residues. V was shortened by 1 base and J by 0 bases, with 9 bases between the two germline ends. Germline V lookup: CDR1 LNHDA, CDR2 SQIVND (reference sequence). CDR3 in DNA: TGTGCCAGTAGTATAGCGGCGGAGGTGAACACTGAAGCTTTCTTT. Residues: CASSIAAEVNTEAFF.

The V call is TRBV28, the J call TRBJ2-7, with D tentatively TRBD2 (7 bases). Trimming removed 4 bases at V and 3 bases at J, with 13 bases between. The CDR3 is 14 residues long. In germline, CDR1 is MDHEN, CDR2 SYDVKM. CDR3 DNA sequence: TGTGCCAGCAGTTGGGGGGGCTCGTACTACGAGCAGTACTTC. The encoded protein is CASSWGGSYYEQYF.

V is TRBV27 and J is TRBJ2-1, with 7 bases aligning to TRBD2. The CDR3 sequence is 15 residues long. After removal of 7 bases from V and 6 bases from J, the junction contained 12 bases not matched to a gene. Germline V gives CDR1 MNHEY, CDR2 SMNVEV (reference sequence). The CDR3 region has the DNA TGTGCCAGCATTTCTTCGGGCGGGAGTCGCAATGAGCAGTTCTTC. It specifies CASISSGGSRNEQFF.

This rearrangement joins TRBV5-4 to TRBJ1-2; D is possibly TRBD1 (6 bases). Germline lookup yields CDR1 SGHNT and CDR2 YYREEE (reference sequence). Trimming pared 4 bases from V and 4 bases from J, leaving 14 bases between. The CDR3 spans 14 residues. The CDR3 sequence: CASSLGQITYGYTF. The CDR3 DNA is TGTGCCAGCAGCCTGGGACAAATAACCTATGGCTACACCTTC.

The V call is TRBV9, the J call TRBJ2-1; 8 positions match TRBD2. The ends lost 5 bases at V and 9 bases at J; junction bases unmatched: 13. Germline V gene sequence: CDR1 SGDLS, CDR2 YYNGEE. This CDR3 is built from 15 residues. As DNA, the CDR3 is TGTGCCAGCAGAGCCAGCGGGGGCCCTGCTAGTGAGCAGTTCTTC. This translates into CASRASGGPASEQFF.

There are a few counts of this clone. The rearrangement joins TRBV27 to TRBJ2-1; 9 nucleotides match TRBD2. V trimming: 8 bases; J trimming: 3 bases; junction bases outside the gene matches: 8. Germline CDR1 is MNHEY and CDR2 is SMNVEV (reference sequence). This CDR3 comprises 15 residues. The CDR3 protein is CASFAISGSYNEQFF. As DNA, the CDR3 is TGTGCCAGCTTTGCAATTAGCGGGAGCTACAATGAGCAGTTCTTC.

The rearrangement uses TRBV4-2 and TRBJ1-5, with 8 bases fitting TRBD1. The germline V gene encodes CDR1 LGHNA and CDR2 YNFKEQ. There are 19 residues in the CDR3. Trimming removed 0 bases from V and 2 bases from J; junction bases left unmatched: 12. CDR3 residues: CASSQELMTGARGNQPQHF. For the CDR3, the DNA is TGTGCCAGCAGCCAAGAACTTATGACAGGGGCGCGTGGCAATCAGCCCCAGCATTTT.

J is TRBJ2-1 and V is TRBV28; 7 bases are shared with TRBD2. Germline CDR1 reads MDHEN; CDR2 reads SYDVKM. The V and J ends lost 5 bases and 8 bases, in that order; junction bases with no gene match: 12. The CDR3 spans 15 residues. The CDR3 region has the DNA TGTGCCAGCAGTCCTTCCCTTGGCGGGAGATATGAGCAGTTCTTC. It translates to CASSPSLGGRYEQFF.

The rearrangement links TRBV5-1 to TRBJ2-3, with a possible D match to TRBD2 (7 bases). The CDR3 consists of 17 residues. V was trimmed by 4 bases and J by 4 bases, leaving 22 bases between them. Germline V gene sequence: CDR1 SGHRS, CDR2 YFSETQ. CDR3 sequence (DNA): TGCGCCAGCAGCCCAGACACTCCGGGCGGGGGCGCAGATACGCAGTATTTT. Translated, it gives CASSPDTPGGGADTQYF.

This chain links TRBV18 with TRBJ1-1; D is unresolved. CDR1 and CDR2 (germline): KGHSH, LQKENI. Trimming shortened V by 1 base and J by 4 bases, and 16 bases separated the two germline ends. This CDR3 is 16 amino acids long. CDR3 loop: CASSPLRGSSLTEAFF. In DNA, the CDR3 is TGTGCCAGCTCACCACTGAGAGGGAGCTCGCTCACTGAAGCTTTCTTT.

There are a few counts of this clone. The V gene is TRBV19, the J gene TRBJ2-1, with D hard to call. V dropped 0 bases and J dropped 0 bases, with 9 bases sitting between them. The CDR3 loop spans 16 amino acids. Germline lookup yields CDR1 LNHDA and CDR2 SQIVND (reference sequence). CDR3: CASSIDVGSSYNEQFF. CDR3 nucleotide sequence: TGTGCCAGTAGTATAGATGTGGGCAGCTCCTACAATGAGCAGTTCTTC.

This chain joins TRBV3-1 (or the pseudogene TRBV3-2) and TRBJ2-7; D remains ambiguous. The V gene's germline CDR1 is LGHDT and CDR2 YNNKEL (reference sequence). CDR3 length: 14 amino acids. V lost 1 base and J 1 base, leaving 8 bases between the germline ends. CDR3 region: CASSQAPRSYEQYF. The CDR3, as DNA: TGTGCCAGCAGCCAAGCACCCAGATCCTACGAGCAGTACTTC.

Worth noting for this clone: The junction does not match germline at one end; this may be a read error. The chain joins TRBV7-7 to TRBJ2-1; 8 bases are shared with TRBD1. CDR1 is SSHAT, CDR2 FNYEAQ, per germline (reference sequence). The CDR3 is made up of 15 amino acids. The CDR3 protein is CASSLADRDYNEQFF. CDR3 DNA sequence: TGTGCTAGCAGCTTGGCGGACAGGGACTACAATGAGCAGTTCTTC.

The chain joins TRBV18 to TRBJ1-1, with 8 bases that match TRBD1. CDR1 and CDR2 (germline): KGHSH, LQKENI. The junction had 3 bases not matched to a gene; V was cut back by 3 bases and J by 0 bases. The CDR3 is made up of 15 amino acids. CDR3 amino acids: CASSPQTGVNTEAFF. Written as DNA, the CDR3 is TGTGCCAGCTCACCGCAGACAGGGGTGAACACTGAAGCTTTCTTT.

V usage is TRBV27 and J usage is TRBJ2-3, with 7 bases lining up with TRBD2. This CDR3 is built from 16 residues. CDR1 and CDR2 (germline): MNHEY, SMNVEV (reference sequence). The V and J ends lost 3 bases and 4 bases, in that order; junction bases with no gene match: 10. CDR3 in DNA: TGTGCCAGCAGTTTTTTGGGCGGGAGAACCGCAGATACGCAGTATTTT. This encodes CASSFLGGRTADTQYF.

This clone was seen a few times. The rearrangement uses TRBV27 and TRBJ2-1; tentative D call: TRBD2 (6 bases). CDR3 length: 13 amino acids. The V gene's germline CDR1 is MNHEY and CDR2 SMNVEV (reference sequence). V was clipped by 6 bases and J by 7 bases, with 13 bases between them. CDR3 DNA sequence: TGTGCCAGCAGGATTCTGGCGGGAAATGAGCAGTTCTTC. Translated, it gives CASRILAGNEQFF.

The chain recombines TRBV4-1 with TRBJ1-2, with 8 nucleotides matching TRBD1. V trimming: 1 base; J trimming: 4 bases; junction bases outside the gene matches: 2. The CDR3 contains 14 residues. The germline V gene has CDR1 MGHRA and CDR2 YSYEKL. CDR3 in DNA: TGCGCCAGCAGCCAAGTCGGGACAGGCTATGGCTACACCTTC. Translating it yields CASSQVGTGYGYTF.

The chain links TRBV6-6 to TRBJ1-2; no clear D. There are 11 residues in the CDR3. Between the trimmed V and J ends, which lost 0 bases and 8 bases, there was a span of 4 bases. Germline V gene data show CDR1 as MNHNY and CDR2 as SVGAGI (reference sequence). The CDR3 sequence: CASSYSAGYTF. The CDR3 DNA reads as TGTGCCAGCAGTTACTCGGCCGGCTACACCTTC.

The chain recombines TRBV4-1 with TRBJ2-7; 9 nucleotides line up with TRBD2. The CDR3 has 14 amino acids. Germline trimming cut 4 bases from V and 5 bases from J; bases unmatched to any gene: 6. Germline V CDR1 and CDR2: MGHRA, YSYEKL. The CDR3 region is CASSRTSASDEQYV. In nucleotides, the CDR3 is TGCGCCAGCAGCCGGACTAGCGCATCGGACGAGCAGTACGTC.

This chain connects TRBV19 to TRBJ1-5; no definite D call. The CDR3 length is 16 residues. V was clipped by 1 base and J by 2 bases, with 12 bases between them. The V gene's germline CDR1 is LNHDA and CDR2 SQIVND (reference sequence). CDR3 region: CASSIVGGEGNQPQHF. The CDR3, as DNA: TGTGCCAGTAGTATAGTCGGCGGGGAGGGCAATCAGCCCCAGCATTTT. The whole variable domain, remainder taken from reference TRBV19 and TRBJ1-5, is DGGITQSPKYLFRKEGQNVTLSCEQNLNHDAMYWYRQDPGQGLRLIYYSQIVNDFQKGDIAEGYSVSREKKESFPLTVTSAQKNPTAFYLCASSIVGGEGNQPQHFGDGTRLSIL.

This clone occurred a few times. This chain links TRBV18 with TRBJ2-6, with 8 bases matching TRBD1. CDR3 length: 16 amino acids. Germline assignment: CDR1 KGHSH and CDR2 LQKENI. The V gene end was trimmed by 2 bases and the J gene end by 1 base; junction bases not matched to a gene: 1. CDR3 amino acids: CASSPNRGSGANVLTF. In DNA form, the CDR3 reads TGTGCCAGCTCACCAAACAGGGGGTCTGGGGCCAACGTCCTGACTTTC.

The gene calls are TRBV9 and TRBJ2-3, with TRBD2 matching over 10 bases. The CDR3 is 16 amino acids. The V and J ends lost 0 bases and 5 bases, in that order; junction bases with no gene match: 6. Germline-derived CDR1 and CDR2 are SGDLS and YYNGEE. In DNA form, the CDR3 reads TGTGCCAGCAGCGTAGGAGCGGGAGGGGGGAAAGATACGCAGTATTTT. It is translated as CASSVGAGGGKDTQYF.

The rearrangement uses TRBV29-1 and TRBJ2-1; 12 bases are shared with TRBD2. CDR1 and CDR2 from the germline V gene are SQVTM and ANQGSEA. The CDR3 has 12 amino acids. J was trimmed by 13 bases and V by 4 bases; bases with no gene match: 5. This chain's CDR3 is CSVGETSGSQFF. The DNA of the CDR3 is TGCAGCGTTGGGGAGACTAGCGGGAGTCAGTTCTTC.

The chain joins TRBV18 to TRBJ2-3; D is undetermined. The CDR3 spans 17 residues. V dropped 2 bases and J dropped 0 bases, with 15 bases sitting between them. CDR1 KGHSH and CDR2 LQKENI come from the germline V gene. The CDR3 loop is CASSPSVARASTDTQYF. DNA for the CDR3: TGTGCCAGCTCACCATCGGTCGCCCGTGCTAGCACAGATACGCAGTATTTT.

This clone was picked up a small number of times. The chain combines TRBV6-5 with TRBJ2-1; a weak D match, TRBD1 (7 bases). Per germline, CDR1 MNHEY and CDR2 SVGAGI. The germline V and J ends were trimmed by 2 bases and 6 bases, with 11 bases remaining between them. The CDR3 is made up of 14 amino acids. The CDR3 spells CASSYGQGGNEQFF. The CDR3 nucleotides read TGTGCCAGCAGTTACGGGCAGGGGGGCAATGAGCAGTTCTTC.

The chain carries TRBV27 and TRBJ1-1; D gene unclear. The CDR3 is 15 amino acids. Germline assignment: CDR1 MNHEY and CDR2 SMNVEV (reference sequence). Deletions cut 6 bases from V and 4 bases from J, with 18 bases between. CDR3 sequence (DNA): TGTGCCAGCAGCCCGGGAGTCACAGCCGGCACTGAAGCTTTCTTT. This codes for CASSPGVTAGTEAFF.

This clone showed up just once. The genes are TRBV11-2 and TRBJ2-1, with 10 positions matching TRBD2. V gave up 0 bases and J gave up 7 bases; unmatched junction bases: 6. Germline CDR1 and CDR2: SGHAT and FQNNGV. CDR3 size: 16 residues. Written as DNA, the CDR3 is TGTGCCAGCAGCTTAGAAGGGCTAGCGGGAGAGAATGAGCAGTTCTTC. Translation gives CASSLEGLAGENEQFF. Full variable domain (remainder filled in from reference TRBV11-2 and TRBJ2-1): EAGVAQSPRYKIIEKRQSVAFWCNPISGHATLYWYQQILGQGPKLLIQFQNNGVVDDSQLPKDRFSAERLKGVDSTLKIQPAKLEDSAVYLCASSLEGLAGENEQFFGPGTRLTVL.